This T cell receptor beta chain originates from a study of blood T cell repertoires in COVID-19. Across the study: Sites in the United States, Italy and Spain provided acute and convalescent COVID-19 samples. Nucleic acid was either cDNA or gDNA, and it came from T cells, B-cell-depleted T cells, or PBMCs.

Germline CDR1 reads SGHDN; CDR2 reads FVKESK. The CDR3 covers 15 residues. V was trimmed by 0 bases and J by 6 bases, leaving 11 bases between them. Sequencing used immunoSEQ multiplex PCR; TCRdb keeps in-frame clones, though not all of them. The data show 60,000 to 70,000 clones, about four fifths seen once. J is TRBJ1-4 and V is TRBV14; D unclear. The sequence was collected from a woman in her sixties or seventies with acute or convalescent COVID-19. Sequences were obtained from peripheral blood. CDR3 DNA sequence: TGTGCCAGCAGCCAAGATTCGTCAGGCTATGAAAAACTGTTTTTT. As protein: CASSQDSSGYEKLFF.